This T cell receptor beta chain was observed in a study of radiotherapy plus CTLA-4 blockade in lung cancer (dated by TCRdb to 2017 to 2018). About the study as a whole: Among enrolled patients, under 20% had an objective response and approximately 30% reached disease control.

This clone was seen a single time. The clone's antigen remains unknown. Per-nucleotide qualities are absent, and no much larger clonotype sits a single base away. The study tested focal radiation therapy combined with CTLA-4 blockade (ipilimumab) in patients with chemo-refractory metastatic non-small-cell lung cancer. Library preparation was by the immunoSEQ multiplex PCR assay. As stored in TCRdb, this immuneACCESS dataset retains in-frame rearrangements with V and J assigned. A fraction of the clones does not appear; measured against another copy, unresolved V genes explain less than half of the discrepancy, and the remainder lacks a known reason. The sample includes about 49,000 clones, with about 72% observed a single time. Over 8.5% of the sample is taken by the ten largest. Results and caveats for the whole study, not just this receptor: After treatment with radiotherapy and ipilimumab, TCR clones that came from tumors expanded in the peripheral blood. Increased serum interferon-beta after radiation, together with early dynamic changes in blood T cell clones, were reported to be the strongest predictors of response.

From its cysteine to its phenylalanine, the CDR3 spans 12 amino acids. Only the CDR3 portion is preserved as DNA: 36 bases, with reading frame beginning at the first base. CDR1 and CDR2 are read off the germline V gene as SGHVS and FQNEAQ. Trimming at the junction amounts to 6 bases on V and 6 bases on J, and the germline ends lie 9 bases apart. This sequence originates from a human donor with non-small cell lung cancer who had stable disease on radiotherapy plus ipilimumab. This material consisted of peripheral blood, taken from a patient treated with radiotherapy plus ipilimumab. This receptor chain uses TRBV7-8 and TRBJ2-1; TRBD1 is perhaps the D gene, given 7 matching bases. Read as DNA, the sequence is TGTGCCAGCAGGCAGGGGGGCAATGAGCAGTTCTTC. This gives the protein CASRQGGNEQFF.